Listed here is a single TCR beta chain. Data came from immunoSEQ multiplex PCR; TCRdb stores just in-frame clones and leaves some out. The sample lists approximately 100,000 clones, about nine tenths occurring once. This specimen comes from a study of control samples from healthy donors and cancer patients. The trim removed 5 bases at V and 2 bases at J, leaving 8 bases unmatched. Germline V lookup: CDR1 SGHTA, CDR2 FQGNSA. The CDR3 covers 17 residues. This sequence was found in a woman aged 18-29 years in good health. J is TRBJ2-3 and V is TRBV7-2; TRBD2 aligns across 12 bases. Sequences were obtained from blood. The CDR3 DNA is TGTGCCAGCAGCCTACTAGCGGGGGGCCTGAACACAGATACGCAGTATTTT. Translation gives CASSLLAGGLNTDTQYF.